This T cell receptor beta chain stems from a study of blood T cell repertoires in COVID-19 (dated by TCRdb to 2020 to 2022). For the study in its entirety: Collaborator samples came from the United States, Italy and Spain and covered acute and convalescent phases of COVID-19. Sample metadata almost always included a de-identified subject ID, COVID-19 status, age in years and sex. The repertoires were made available in a free public database intended to serve as a resource for research on the immune response to SARS-CoV-2. The material from the prospective study consisted of cDNA or gDNA derived from T cells, B-cell-depleted T cells, or PBMCs. The samples were drawn from the first 160 participants of the ongoing ImmuneRACE study and from more than 1,000 subjects provided by 6 global collaborators. Where available, HLA class I and class II types were obtained from metadata supplied by the sample provider rather than from assay-based typing. Subjects who had been exposed to COVID-19, were actively infected with it, or had recovered from it provided the deeply sampled blood TCRbeta repertoires that made up the dataset.

Each collaborating institution followed its own protocols to collect whole blood in K2EDTA tubes. For TCRbeta analysis, collaborators shipped samples as frozen whole blood, isolated PBMCs, or DNA extracted from either of those sample types. The paper's findings and limits, for the study overall: The quantity of clinical and demographic metadata differed by source and by participant and was supplied without curation.

TCRbeta CDR3 regions were amplified from genomic DNA using the immunoSEQ Assay, a bias-controlled multiplex PCR. Regarding the original processing steps: Within the assay, amplification of reference gene primers was used to estimate how many nucleated cells each sample contained. Sequence reads were collapsed and filtered to measure the absolute abundance of every unique TCRbeta CDR3 rearrangement. For each sample, productive Simpson clonality was calculated by taking the square root of Simpson's diversity index across productive rearrangements. Entries here come from immuneACCESS through TCRdb and include only in-frame sequences with V and J called. Some clones fail to appear in such tables; in the studies checked, an unresolved V gene covers under half of the shortfall, and the cause of the remainder is unknown. V and J calls plus clone size are reproduced from that table; the DNA served to infer D and trimming. This sample lists 50,000 to 65,000 clones; around 90% were detected once. The top ten hold approximately 5.5% of the sample.

CDR1 and CDR2 are read off the germline V gene (reference sequence) as SGHKS and YYEKEE. From the cysteine through the phenylalanine, the CDR3 covers 12 amino acids. Only CDR3 DNA is held: 36 bases, read in frame from base 1. Trimming takes 3 bases from V and 4 bases from J, and the germline ends sit 7 bases apart. Of note for this clone: Which antigen it targets is not known. No much larger clonotype is one base removed from it; base qualities were not supplied.

The clonotype originates from a human donor in a cohort sampled during active COVID-19. The rearranged segments are TRBV5-5 and TRBJ1-2; no D gene is confidently identified. The source material was peripheral blood. The nucleotides are TGTGCCAGCAGCTCGTCTCTCTATGGCTACACCTTC. It encodes CASSSSLYGYTF. The reference TRBV5-5 and TRBJ1-2 proteins fill in what lies around the CDR3, so the full variable domain reads DAGVTQSPTHLIKTRGQQVTLRCSPISGHKSVSWYQQVLGQGPQFIFQYYEKEERGRGNFPDRFSARQFPNYSSELNVNALLLGDSALYLCASSSSLYGYTFGSGTRLTVV.